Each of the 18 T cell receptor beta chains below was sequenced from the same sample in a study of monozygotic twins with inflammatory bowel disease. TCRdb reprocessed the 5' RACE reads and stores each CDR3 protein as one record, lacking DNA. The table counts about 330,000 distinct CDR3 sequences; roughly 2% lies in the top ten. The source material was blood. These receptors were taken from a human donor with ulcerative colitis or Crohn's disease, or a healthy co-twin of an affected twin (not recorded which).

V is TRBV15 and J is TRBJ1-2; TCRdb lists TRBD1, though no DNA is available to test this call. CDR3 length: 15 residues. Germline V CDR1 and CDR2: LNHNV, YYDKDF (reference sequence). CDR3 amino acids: CATSRVQGAKLGYTF.

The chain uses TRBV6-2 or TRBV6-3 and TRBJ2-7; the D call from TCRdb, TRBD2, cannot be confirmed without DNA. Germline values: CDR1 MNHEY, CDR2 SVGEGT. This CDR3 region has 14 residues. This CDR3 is CASSYKGSGREQYF.

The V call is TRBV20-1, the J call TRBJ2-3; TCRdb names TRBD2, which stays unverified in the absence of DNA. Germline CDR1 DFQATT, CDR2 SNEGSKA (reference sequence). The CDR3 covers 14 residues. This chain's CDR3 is CSAKRTSGRHTQYF.

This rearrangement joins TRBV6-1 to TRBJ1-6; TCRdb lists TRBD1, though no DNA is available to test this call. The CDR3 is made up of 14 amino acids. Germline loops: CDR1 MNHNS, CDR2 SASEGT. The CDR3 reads CASQETGLGSPLHF.

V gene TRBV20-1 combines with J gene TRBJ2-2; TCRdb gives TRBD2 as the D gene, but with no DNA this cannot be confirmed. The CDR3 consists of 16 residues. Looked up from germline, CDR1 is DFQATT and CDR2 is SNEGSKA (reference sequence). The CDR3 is CSARESGRTSTGELFF.

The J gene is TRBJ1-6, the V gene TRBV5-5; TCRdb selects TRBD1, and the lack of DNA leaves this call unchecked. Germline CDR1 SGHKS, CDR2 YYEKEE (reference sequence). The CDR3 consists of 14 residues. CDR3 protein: CASSLEYRVSPLHF.

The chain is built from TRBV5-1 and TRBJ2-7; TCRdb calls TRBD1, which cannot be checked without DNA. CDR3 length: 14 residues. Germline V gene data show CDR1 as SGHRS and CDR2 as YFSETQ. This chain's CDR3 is CASSFGGSTYEQYF.

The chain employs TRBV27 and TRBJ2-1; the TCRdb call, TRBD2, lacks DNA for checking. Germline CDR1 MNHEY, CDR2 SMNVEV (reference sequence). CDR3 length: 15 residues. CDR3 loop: CASKAGGVSYNEQFF.

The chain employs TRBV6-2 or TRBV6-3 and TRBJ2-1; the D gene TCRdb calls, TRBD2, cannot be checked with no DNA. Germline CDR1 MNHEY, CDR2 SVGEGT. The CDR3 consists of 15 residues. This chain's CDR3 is CASSYDERSNHEQFF.

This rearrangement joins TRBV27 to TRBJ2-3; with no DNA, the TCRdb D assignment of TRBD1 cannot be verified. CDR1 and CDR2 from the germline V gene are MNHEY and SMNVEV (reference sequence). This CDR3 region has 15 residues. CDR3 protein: CASSRRQGAQDTQYF.

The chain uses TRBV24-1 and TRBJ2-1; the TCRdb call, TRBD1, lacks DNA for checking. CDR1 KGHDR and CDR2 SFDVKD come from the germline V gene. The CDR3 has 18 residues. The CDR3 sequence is CATSDFLTGVSSYNEQFF.

The CDR3: CAGTGGTGELFF. The J gene is TRBJ2-2, the V gene TRBV28; absent DNA, TCRdb's TRBD1 call cannot be checked. CDR3 length: 12 residues. Germline CDR1 and CDR2: MDHEN and SYDVKM.

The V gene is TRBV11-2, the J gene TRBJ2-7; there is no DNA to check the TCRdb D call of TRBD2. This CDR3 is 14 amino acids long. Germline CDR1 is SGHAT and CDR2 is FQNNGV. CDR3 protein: CASSVEPSTYEQYF. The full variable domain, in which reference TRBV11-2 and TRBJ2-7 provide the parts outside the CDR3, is EAGVAQSPRYKIIEKRQSVAFWCNPISGHATLYWYQQILGQGPKLLIQFQNNGVVDDSQLPKDRFSAERLKGVDSTLKIQPAKLEDSAVYLCASSVEPSTYEQYFGPGTRLTVT.

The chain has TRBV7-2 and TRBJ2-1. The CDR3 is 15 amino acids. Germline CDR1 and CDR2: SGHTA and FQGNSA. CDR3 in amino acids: CASSLVPSSYNEQFF.

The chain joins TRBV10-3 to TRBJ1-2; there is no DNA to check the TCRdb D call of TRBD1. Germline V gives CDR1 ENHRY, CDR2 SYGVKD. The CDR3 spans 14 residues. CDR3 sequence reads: CAITRIPGNYGYTF.

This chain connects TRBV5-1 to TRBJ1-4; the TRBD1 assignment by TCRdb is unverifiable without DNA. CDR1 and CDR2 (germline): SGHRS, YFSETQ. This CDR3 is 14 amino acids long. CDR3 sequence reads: CASRPDSGAEKLFF.

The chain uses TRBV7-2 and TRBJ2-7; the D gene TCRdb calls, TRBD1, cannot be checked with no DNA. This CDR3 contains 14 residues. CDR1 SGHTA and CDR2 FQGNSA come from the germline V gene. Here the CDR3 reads CASSFSGGANEQYF.

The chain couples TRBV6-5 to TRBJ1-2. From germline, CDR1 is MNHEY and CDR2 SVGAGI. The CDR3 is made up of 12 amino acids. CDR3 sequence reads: CASRSGRSGYTF.